This T cell receptor beta chain was identified in a study of blood T cells in healthy people across ages. Study-wide points: Donor CMV status was unknown, possibly confounding expanded clonotype changes.

On this clonotype: Its target is not known.

All donors came from Russia, were Caucasian and healthy, and spanned ages about 6 to 100. CDR3 size: 17 residues. Germline CDR1 reads MNHEY; CDR2 reads SVGEGT. Trimming left V 5 bases short and J 4 bases short, with 22 bases between. A J-beta primer mix and a sample-barcoded 5' primer were used in a second PCR of roughly 7 to 12 cycles. A tag from a template-switch adaptor with 12 random nucleotides marked each cDNA molecule. TCRdb called the 5' RACE reads again in MiXCR, with one record for every CDR3 protein. Counted here are approximately 730,000 distinct CDR3 sequences, approximately 39% occurring once; the ten biggest clones make up 20% to 25%.

This sequence was found in a woman in her fifties or sixties in good health. Sequenced material: blood. The chain has TRBV6-2 or TRBV6-3 and TRBJ2-3; tentatively, D is TRBD2 (6 bases). This CDR3 reads CASSGSLASPSADTQYF. The CDR3 nucleotides read TGTGCCAGCAGTGGCTCACTAGCTTCCCCTAGCGCAGATACGCAGTATTTT.